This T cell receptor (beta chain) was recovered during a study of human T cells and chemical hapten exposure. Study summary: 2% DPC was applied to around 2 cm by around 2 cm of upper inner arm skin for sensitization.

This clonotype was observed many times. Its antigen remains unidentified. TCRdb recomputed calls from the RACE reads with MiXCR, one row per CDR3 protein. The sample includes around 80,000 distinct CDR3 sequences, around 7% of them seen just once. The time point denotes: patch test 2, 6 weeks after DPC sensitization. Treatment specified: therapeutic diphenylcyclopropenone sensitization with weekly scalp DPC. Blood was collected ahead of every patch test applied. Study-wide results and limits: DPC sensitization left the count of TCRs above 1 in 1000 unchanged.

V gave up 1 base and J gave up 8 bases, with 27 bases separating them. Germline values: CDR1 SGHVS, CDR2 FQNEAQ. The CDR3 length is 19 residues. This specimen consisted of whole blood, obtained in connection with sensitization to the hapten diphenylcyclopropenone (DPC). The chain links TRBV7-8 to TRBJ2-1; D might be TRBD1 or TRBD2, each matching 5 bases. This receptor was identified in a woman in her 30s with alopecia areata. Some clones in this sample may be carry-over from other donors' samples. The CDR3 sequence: CASSLGGLGLGPTFDEQFF. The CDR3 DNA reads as TGTGCCAGCAGCTTAGGAGGTCTTGGGCTGGGACCTACCTTCGATGAGCAGTTCTTC. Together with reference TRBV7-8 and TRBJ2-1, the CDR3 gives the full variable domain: GAGVSQSPRYKVAKRGQDVALRCDPISGHVSLFWYQQALGQGPEFLTYFQNEAQLDKSGLPSDRFFAERPEGSVSTLKIQRTQQEDSAVYLCASSLGGLGLGPTFDEQFFGPGTRLTVL.